This record concerns one T cell receptor (beta chain) sequence. Its antigen remains unknown. This entry is derived from a study of T cell responses to AZD1222 COVID-19 vaccine. Across the whole study: Second-dose schedules of about 4 or about 12 weeks were combined.

Overall study results and limits: Clonal diversity was possibly underestimated, and the donors were mostly white British, with more females. Reports say nearly half of spike-specific TCRs go after unmutated variant regions. Among those given AZD1222, only five or six were seropositive at baseline.

Germline V gene sequence: CDR1 SGHRS, CDR2 YFSETQ. V gave up 4 bases and J gave up 13 bases, with 15 bases separating them. The CDR3 extends over 12 amino acids. TCRdb keeps only in-frame clones here, not all; method: immunoSEQ multiplex PCR. In the table there are 95,000 to 150,000 clones, roughly 90% of which are singletons. This clonotype was sampled from an adult in good health. This rearrangement joins TRBV5-1 to TRBJ2-1; D possibly corresponds to TRBD2 (5 bases). The sample here was peripheral blood, taken on day 0 of AZD1222 vaccination. The CDR3, as DNA: TGCGCCAGCAGCCATTCGCCGGAGGCACAGTTCTTC. It translates to CASSHSPEAQFF. Variable domain in full (rest from reference TRBV5-1 and TRBJ2-1): KAGVTQTPRYLIKTRGQQVTLSCSPISGHRSVSWYQQTPGQGLQFLFEYFSETQRNKGNFPGRFSGRQFSNSRSEMNVSTLELGDSALYLCASSHSPEAQFFGPGTRLTVL.